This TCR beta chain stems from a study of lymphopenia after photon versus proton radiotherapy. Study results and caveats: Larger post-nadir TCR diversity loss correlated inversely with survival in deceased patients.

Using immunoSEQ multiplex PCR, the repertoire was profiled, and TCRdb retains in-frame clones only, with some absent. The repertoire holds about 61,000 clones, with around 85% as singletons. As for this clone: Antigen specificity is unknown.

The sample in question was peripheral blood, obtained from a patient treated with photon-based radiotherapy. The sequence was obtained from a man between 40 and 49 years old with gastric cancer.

The CDR3 DNA follows: TGTGCCAGCAGCCAATCGTCCACCTCTGGGGCCAACGTCCTGACTTTC. This codes for CASSQSSTSGANVLTF. The rearrangement uses TRBV5-4 and TRBJ2-6; D uncertain. The germline gives CDR1 SGHNT, CDR2 YYREEE (reference sequence). Trimming pared 4 bases from V and 0 bases from J, leaving 11 bases between. This CDR3 contains 16 residues.